Each of the 28 T cell receptor beta chains below was sequenced from the same sample in a study of T-cell reconstitution after alpha-beta-depleted transplantation in children. A library of TCRbeta sequences, prepared with unique molecular identifiers, was generated. One entry per CDR3 protein results from TCRdb running MiXCR on the PCR reads. The data contain about 980,000 distinct CDR3 sequences, about 29% of them seen just once; the ten biggest clones take up about 28%. The starting material was PBMCs, mostly from graft donor cells, obtained 360 days after TCRalphabeta/CD19-depleted stem cell transplant. The receptor source for this set is a boy under two years old who had a stem cell transplant for SCID, so the T cells may come from the graft donor.

This clonotype was counted between two and nine times. The J gene is TRBJ2-6, the V gene TRBV28; D not certain. Trimming left V 7 bases short and J 1 base short, with 20 bases between. The CDR3 covers 18 residues. Germline V gene sequence: CDR1 MDHEN, CDR2 SYDVKM. CDR3 amino acids: CASTLRQKYPSGANVLTF. The CDR3, as DNA: TGTGCCAGCACCCTACGCCAGAAATACCCGTCTGGGGCCAACGTCCTGACTTTC.

J is TRBJ2-1 and V is TRBV4-1; 9 bases are shared with TRBD1. The CDR3 has 15 amino acids. V dropped 0 bases and J dropped 4; count of bases not matched to a gene: 1. From germline, CDR1 is MGHRA and CDR2 YSYEKL. The CDR3 DNA sequence: TGCGCCAGCAGCCAAGAGGACAGGGGATACAATGAGCAGTTCTTC. This encodes CASSQEDRGYNEQFF.

This clonotype was recorded only once. This chain joins TRBV7-9 and TRBJ2-1, with 12 positions matching TRBD2. This CDR3 spans 16 amino acids. Germline CDR1 is SEHNR and CDR2 is FQNEAQ (reference sequence). Trimming took 5 bases from V and 10 from J; bases not matched to a gene: 12. The CDR3 DNA follows: TGTGCCAGCAGCGGCCGTCTAGCGGGGGGGCAGGAAGAGCAGTTCTTC. It yields the protein CASSGRLAGGQEEQFF.

This clonotype was observed a few times. This rearrangement joins TRBV20-1 to TRBJ2-5, with 8 bases that match TRBD2. The V gene's germline CDR1 is DFQATT and CDR2 SNEGSKA (reference sequence). The CDR3 contains 13 residues. The trim removed 6 bases at V and 1 base at J, leaving 4 bases unmatched. The CDR3 loop reads CSALRGGQETQYF. The CDR3 DNA reads TGCAGTGCCCTCCGGGGGGGCCAAGAGACCCAGTACTTC.

CDR3 nucleotides: TGTGCCAGCAGCGCCTTAAGCTCTGGGGCCAACGTCCTGACTTTC. Its protein is CASSALSSGANVLTF. This chain links TRBV7-8 with TRBJ2-6; the D is unclear. This CDR3 contains 15 residues. From germline, CDR1 is SGHVS and CDR2 FQNEAQ. The V gene lost 5 bases and the J gene lost 0 bases, with 8 bases spanning the gap.

This chain uses TRBV5-1 with TRBJ2-1; 7 nucleotides agree with TRBD1. This CDR3 contains 15 residues. Germline CDR1 reads SGHRS; CDR2 reads YFSETQ. With 4 bases clipped from V and 2 bases from J, the junction kept 6 bases outside the gene matches. CDR3 in amino acids: CASSADRPAYNEQFF. The CDR3 DNA is TGCGCCAGCAGCGCGGACAGGCCGGCCTACAATGAGCAGTTCTTC.

This clonotype has just a few counts. CDR3 sequence reads: CASTPRGGTEAFF. CDR3 sequence (DNA): TGTGCCAGCACCCCCAGGGGCGGCACTGAAGCTTTCTTT. The V gene is TRBV7-6, the J gene TRBJ1-1, with D possibly being TRBD1 (6 bases). Trimming took 7 bases from V and 4 from J, leaving 13 bases between them. The CDR3 loop spans 13 amino acids. Germline assignment: CDR1 SGHVS and CDR2 FNYEAQ.

This clonotype was found a few times. The genes are TRBV7-6 and TRBJ2-7, with 7 bases identical to TRBD2. V dropped 5 bases and J dropped 1; count of bases not matched to a gene: 8. The CDR3 runs to 15 residues. Germline loops: CDR1 SGHVS, CDR2 FNYEAQ. CDR3 sequence reads: CASSPLGGNSYEQYF. The CDR3 DNA reads as TGTGCCAGCAGCCCCTTGGGGGGGAATTCCTACGAGCAGTACTTC.

The chain has TRBV12-3 or TRBV12-4 and TRBJ1-5; D is ambiguous. CDR3 size: 13 residues. V was clipped by 4 bases and J by 3 bases, with 7 bases between them. CDR3 residues: CASSSDYNQPQHF. The CDR3 DNA sequence: TGTGCCAGCAGTTCCGACTACAATCAGCCCCAGCATTTT.

The J gene is TRBJ1-5, the V gene TRBV12-3 or TRBV12-4; D not certain. The CDR3 spans 13 residues. Trimming took off 3 bases at V and 9 bases at J, with 12 bases between the two ends. The CDR3 sequence: CASSFGQERPQHF. CDR3 nucleotides: TGTGCCAGCAGTTTTGGGCAGGAGCGGCCCCAGCATTTT.

This clonotype has just a few counts. The rearrangement links TRBV6-2 or TRBV6-3 to TRBJ2-7, with a weak D call TRBD2 (7 bases). Between the trimmed V and J ends, which lost 2 bases and 1 base, there was a span of 12 bases. Germline CDR1 reads MNHEY; CDR2 reads SVGEGT. The CDR3 runs 15 residues. The CDR3 loop is CASSYLGGGSYEQYF. The CDR3 bases are TGTGCCAGCAGTTACCTAGGGGGAGGGTCCTACGAGCAGTACTTC.

A few counts support this clonotype. The V call is TRBV6-1, the J call TRBJ1-1; D is unresolved. This CDR3 contains 15 residues. Trimming took 8 bases from V and 0 from J, leaving 16 bases between them. Germline CDR1 reads MNHNS; CDR2 reads SASEGT. Here the CDR3 reads CASSQNQEMNTEAFF. The CDR3 bases are TGTGCCAGCTCCCAGAATCAGGAGATGAACACTGAAGCTTTCTTT.

V gene TRBV20-1 combines with J gene TRBJ2-5, with TRBD2 as a possible D gene (5 bases). V was shortened by 5 bases and J by 1 base, with 11 bases between the two germline ends. Germline V gives CDR1 DFQATT, CDR2 SNEGSKA (reference sequence). CDR3 length equals 13 residues. CDR3 in DNA: TGCAGTGCTGTGAGGACTGGCCAAGAGACCCAGTACTTC. Its translation is CSAVRTGQETQYF.

This chain connects TRBV5-1 to TRBJ1-1; 9 bases map to TRBD1. Germline CDR1 reads SGHRS; CDR2 reads YFSETQ. The junction had 3 bases not matched to a gene; V was cut back by 2 bases and J by 7 bases. The CDR3 covers 13 residues. CDR3 sequence: CASSFRDRDEAFF. The CDR3 nucleotides are TGCGCCAGCAGCTTCCGGGACAGGGATGAAGCTTTCTTT.

The chain links TRBV12-3 or TRBV12-4 to TRBJ2-7; a possible D gene is TRBD2 (6 bases). This CDR3 region has 12 residues. The germline V and J ends were trimmed by 8 bases and 2 bases, with 10 bases remaining between them. The CDR3 sequence: CASGGAAYEQYF. CDR3 nucleotide sequence: TGTGCCAGCGGAGGGGCCGCCTACGAGCAGTACTTC.

Note on this clonotype: The junction departs from the called germline gene at one end, perhaps through a read error. This chain joins TRBV20-1 and TRBJ1-1; the D gene is possibly TRBD1 (6 bases). CDR3 size: 12 residues. Germline loops: CDR1 DFQATT, CDR2 SNEGSKA (reference sequence). The CDR3 DNA reads as TGCAGTGCTTATTCGGGGGCCTCCGTAGGGGATTTT. It specifies CSAYSGASVGDF.

The genes are TRBV2 and TRBJ2-1, with 7 bases that match TRBD1. The CDR3 runs 14 residues. Trimming cost V 8 bases and J 0 bases; bases outside gene matches: 4. The germline V gene has CDR1 SNHLY and CDR2 FYNNEI. CDR3 amino acids: CASWTGSSYNEQFF. In DNA form, the CDR3 reads TGTGCCAGCTGGACAGGATCCTCCTACAATGAGCAGTTCTTC.

The chain carries TRBV29-1 and TRBJ1-1, with D unresolved. This CDR3 spans 11 amino acids. V was trimmed by 5 bases and J by 1 base, leaving 5 bases between them. Germline lookup yields CDR1 SQVTM and CDR2 ANQGSEA. This chain's CDR3 is CSVRPNTEAFF. Here the CDR3 DNA reads TGCAGCGTTCGTCCGAACACTGAAGCTTTCTTT.

The CDR3 spells CATSDVAGGPLYEQFF. DNA for the CDR3: TGTGCCACCAGTGATGTAGCGGGGGGGCCTTTGTATGAGCAGTTCTTC. The chain is built from TRBV24-1 and TRBJ2-1; 11 positions match TRBD2. Per the germline V gene, CDR1 is KGHDR and CDR2 is SFDVKD. This CDR3 is 16 amino acids long. V dropped 3 bases and J dropped 8; count of bases not matched to a gene: 8.

This chain joins TRBV20-1 and TRBJ1-1; D gene ambiguous. The V end was cut by 5 bases, the J end by 0 bases, with 10 bases between. CDR3 size: 13 residues. The germline V gene has CDR1 DFQATT and CDR2 SNEGSKA (reference sequence). CDR3 in DNA: TGCAGTGCTGGCGGGATAGTGAACACTGAAGCTTTCTTT. Translation: CSAGGIVNTEAFF.

In its sample, this clonotype was seen a few times. V and J are TRBV7-8 and TRBJ1-5; D call uncertain. Germline V gene sequence: CDR1 SGHVS, CDR2 FQNEAQ. Trimming took off 3 bases at V and 9 bases at J, with 15 bases between the two ends. CDR3 length equals 14 residues. The CDR3 sequence: CASSFGAAGWPQHF. The CDR3 DNA reads TGTGCCAGCAGCTTCGGTGCGGCTGGTTGGCCCCAGCATTTT.

The chain is built from TRBV20-1 and TRBJ2-1; TRBD2 might be the D (5 bases). Trimming stripped 1 base from V and 5 bases from J, with 12 bases between. The germline gives CDR1 DFQATT, CDR2 SNEGSKA (reference sequence). The CDR3 has 14 amino acids. CDR3 DNA sequence: TGCAGTGCTAGAGTCCCAGGACTCCACAATGAGCAGTTCTTC. Its protein product is CSARVPGLHNEQFF.

The V call is TRBV27, the J call TRBJ2-3; the D is unclear. V dropped 0 bases and J dropped 3 bases, with 10 bases sitting between them. This CDR3 region has 15 residues. Germline assignment: CDR1 MNHEY and CDR2 SMNVEV (reference sequence). CDR3 loop: CASSLSGMWTDTQYF. In DNA form, the CDR3 reads TGTGCCAGCAGTTTATCGGGGATGTGGACAGATACGCAGTATTTT.

This clonotype appeared a few times. V and J are TRBV5-1 and TRBJ2-3, with a possible D match to TRBD2 (6 bases). Germline V lookup: CDR1 SGHRS, CDR2 YFSETQ. The CDR3 is 15 amino acids. The V and J ends lost 0 bases and 4 bases respectively, with 12 bases between them. The chain's CDR3 is CASSLARRGADTQYF. The DNA for the CDR3 is TGCGCCAGCAGCTTGGCACGGCGGGGTGCAGATACGCAGTATTTT.

The chain links TRBV6-1 to TRBJ2-7; 9 bases match TRBD1. V lost 6 bases to trimming and J lost 4 bases; unmatched junction nucleotides: 13. The CDR3 has 16 amino acids. Germline-derived CDR1 and CDR2 are MNHNS and SASEGT. CDR3 DNA sequence: TGTGCCAGCAGGCCGGCCGGGACAGGGACTTGGTACGAGCAGTACTTC. Protein: CASRPAGTGTWYEQYF.

This clonotype came up once. This CDR3 reads CASSLVVRGNTIYF. The CDR3 bases are TGTGCCAGCAGCTTGGTGGTGCGAGGAAACACCATATATTTT. The rearrangement joins TRBV5-5 to TRBJ1-3; D is uncertain. The germline gives CDR1 SGHKS, CDR2 YYEKEE (reference sequence). Trimming took off 0 bases at V and 4 bases at J, with 8 bases between the two ends. The CDR3 totals 14 residues.

The rearrangement uses TRBV20-1 and TRBJ2-7; D is undetermined. Trimming removed 3 bases at V and 3 bases at J, with 18 bases between. The CDR3 loop spans 15 amino acids. Germline values: CDR1 DFQATT, CDR2 SNEGSKA (reference sequence). CDR3 sequence: CSASDPGNSLYEQYF. The CDR3 coding sequence is TGCAGTGCTAGCGATCCGGGCAACTCCCTCTACGAGCAGTACTTC.

This clonotype was counted a few times. The J gene is TRBJ2-7, the V gene TRBV14; 7 bases agree with TRBD1. J was trimmed by 5 bases and V by 6 bases; bases with no gene match: 7. Looked up from germline, CDR1 is SGHDN and CDR2 is FVKESK. The CDR3 contains 13 residues. Here the CDR3 reads CASRETGNHEQYF. The CDR3 coding sequence is TGTGCCAGCAGAGAGACAGGGAACCACGAGCAGTACTTC.